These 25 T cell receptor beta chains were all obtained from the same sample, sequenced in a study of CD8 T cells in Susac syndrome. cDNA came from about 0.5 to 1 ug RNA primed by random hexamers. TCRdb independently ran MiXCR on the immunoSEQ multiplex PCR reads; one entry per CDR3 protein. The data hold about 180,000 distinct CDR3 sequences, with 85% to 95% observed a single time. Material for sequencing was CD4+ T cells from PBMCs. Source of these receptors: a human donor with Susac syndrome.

The CDR3 DNA is TGTGCCAGCAGCTTAAGCCTGGGGGAGAGTGAAGCTTTCTTT. This translates into CASSLSLGESEAFF. V gene TRBV11-2 combines with J gene TRBJ1-1; TRBD1 is a possible D gene (5 bases). Germline-derived CDR1 and CDR2 are SGHAT and FQNNGV. Trimming pared 2 bases from V and 7 bases from J, leaving 14 bases between. This CDR3 spans 14 amino acids.

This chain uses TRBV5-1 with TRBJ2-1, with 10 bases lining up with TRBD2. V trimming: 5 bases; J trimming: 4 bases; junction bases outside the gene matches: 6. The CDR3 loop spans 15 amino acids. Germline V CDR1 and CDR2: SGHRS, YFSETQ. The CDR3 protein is CASRLEREGYNEQFF. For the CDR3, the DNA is TGCGCCAGCAGATTAGAGCGGGAGGGGTACAATGAGCAGTTCTTC.

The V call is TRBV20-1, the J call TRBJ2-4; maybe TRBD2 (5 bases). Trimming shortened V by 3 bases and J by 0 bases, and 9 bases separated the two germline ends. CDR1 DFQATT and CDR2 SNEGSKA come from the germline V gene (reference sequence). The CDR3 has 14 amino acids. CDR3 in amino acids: CSARDGVAKNIQYF. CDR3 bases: TGCAGTGCTAGGGACGGGGTAGCCAAAAACATTCAGTACTTC.

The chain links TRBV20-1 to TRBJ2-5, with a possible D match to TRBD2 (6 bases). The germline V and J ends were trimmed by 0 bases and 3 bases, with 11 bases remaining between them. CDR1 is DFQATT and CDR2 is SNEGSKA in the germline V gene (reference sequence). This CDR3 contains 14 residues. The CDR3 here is CSARDQGGKETQYF. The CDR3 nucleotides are TGCAGTGCTAGAGATCAGGGCGGGAAAGAGACCCAGTACTTC.

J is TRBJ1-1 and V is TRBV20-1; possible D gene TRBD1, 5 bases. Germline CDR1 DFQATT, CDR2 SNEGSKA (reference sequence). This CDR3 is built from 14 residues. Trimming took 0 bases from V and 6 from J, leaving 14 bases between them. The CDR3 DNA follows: TGCAGTGCTAGAGATCTCGCAGGGCCGCCTGAAGCTTTCTTT. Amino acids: CSARDLAGPPEAFF.

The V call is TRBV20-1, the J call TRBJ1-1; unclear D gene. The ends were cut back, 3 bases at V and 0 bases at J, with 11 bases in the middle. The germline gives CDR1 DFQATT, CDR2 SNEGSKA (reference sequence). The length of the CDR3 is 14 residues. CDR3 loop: CSASMGSMNTEAFF. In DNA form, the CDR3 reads TGCAGTGCTAGTATGGGGTCTATGAACACTGAAGCTTTCTTT.

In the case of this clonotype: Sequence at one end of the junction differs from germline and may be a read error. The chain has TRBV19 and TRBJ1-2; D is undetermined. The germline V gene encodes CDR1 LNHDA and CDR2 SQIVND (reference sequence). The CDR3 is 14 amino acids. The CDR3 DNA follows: TGCGCCAGTAGTATAGGTGGCCCTAACTATGGCTACACCTTC. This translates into CASSIGGPNYGYTF.

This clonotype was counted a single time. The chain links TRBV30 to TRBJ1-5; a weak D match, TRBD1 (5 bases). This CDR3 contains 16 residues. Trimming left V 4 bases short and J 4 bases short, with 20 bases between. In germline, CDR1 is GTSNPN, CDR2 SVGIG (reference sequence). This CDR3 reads CAWKQPGNWENQPQHF. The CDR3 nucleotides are TGTGCCTGGAAACAACCAGGGAACTGGGAAAATCAGCCCCAGCATTTT. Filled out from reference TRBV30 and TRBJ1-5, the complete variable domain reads SQTIHQWPATLVQPVGSPLSLECTVEGTSNPNLYWYRQAAGRGLQLLFYSVGIGQISSEVPQNLSASRPQDRQFILSSKKLLLSDSGFYLCAWKQPGNWENQPQHFGDGTRLSIL.

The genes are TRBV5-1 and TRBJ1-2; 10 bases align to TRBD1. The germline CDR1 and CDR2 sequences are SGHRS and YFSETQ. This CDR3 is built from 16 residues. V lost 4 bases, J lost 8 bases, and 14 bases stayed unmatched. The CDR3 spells CASSPSRDRGVRGYTF. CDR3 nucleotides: TGCGCCAGCAGCCCCAGCCGGGACAGGGGTGTCCGGGGCTACACCTTC.

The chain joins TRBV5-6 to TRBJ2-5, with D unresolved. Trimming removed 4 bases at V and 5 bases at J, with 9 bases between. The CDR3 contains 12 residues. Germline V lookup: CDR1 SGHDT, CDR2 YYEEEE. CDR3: CASSRSWETQYF. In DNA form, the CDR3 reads TGTGCCAGCAGCCGGAGTTGGGAGACCCAGTACTTC.

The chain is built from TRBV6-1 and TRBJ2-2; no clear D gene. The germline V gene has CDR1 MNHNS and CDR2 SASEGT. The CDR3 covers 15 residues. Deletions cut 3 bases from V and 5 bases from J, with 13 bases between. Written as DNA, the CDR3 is TGTGCCAGCAGTGACAGGAACCTGGGGACCGGGGAGCTGTTTTTT. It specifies CASSDRNLGTGELFF.

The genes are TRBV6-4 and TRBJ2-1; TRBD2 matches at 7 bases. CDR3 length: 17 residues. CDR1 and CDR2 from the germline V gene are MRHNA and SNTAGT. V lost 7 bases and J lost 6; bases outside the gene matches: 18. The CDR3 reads CASISTFGYLAANEQFF. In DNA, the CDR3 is TGTGCCAGCATCTCGACGTTCGGGTACCTAGCGGCCAATGAGCAGTTCTTC.

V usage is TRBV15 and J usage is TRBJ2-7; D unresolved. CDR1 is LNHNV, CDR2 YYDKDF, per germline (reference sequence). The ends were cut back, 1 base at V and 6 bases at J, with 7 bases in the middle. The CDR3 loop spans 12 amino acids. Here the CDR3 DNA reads TGTGCCACCAGCAGAGGAAATATCGAGCAGTACTTC. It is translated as CATSRGNIEQYF.

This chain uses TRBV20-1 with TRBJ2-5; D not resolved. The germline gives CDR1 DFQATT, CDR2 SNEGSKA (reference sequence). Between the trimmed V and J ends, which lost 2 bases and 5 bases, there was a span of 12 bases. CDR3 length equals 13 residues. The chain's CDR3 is CSARPPVVETQYF. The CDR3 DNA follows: TGCAGTGCTAGACCCCCGGTCGTGGAGACCCAGTACTTC.

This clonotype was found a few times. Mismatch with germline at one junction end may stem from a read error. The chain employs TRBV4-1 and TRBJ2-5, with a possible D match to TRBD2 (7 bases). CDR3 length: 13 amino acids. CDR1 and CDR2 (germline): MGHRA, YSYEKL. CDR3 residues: CASSRGAGETQYF. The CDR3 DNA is TGTGCCAGCAGTCGGGGGGCGGGAGAGACCCAGTACTTC.

CDR3 nucleotides: TGTGCCAGCAGCCCAGGGACAGCTCCCTACGAGCAGTACTTC. It is translated as CASSPGTAPYEQYF. V gene TRBV11-2 combines with J gene TRBJ2-7, with 7 bases matching TRBD1. CDR3 length: 14 amino acids. With V trimmed by 5 bases and J by 2 bases, 6 bases remained unmatched. The germline CDR1 and CDR2 sequences are SGHAT and FQNNGV.

The CDR3 is CASSEGVGGSNQPQHF. CDR3 nucleotides: TGTGCCAGCAGTGAGGGGGTGGGGGGTAGCAATCAGCCCCAGCATTTT. This chain joins TRBV2 and TRBJ1-5; D may be TRBD1 (5 bases). The CDR3 spans 16 residues. V lost 3 bases, J lost 0 bases, and 12 bases lay in between. Germline CDR1 and CDR2: SNHLY and FYNNEI. Based on the CDR3 plus reference TRBV2 and TRBJ1-5, the full variable domain is EPEVTQTPSHQVTQMGQEVILRCVPISNHLYFYWYRQILGQKVEFLVSFYNNEISEKSEIFDDQFSVERPDGSNFTLKIRSTKLEDSAMYFCASSEGVGGSNQPQHFGDGTRLSIL.

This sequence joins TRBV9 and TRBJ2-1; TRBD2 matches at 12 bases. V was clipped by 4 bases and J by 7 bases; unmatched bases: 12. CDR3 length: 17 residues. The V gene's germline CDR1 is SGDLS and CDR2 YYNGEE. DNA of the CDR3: TGTGCCAGCAGCTCCGGCAGTCTAGCGGGAGGGATGAATGAGCAGTTCTTC. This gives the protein CASSSGSLAGGMNEQFF.

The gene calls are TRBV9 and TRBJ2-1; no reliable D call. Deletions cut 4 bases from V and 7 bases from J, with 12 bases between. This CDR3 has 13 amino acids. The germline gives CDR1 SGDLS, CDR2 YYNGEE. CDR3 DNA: TGTGCCAGCAGCTGGGTTGGGCGTAATGAGCAGTTCTTC. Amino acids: CASSWVGRNEQFF.

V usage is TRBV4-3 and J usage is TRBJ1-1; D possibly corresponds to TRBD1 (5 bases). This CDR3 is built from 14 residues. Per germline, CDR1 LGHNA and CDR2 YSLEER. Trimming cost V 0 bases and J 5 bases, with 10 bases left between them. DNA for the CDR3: TGCGCCAGCAGCCAAGATATGGGGGGGACTGAAGCTTTCTTT. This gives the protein CASSQDMGGTEAFF.

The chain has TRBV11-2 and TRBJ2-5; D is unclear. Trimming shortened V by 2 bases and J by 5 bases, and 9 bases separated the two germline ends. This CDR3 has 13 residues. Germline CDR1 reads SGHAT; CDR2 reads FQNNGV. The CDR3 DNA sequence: TGTGCCAGCAGCTTAATCTATCGTGAGACCCAGTACTTC. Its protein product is CASSLIYRETQYF.

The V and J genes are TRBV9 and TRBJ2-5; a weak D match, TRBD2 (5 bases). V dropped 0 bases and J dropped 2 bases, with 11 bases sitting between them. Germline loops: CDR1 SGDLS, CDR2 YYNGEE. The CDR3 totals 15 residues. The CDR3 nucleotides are TGTGCCAGCAGCGTAGGTACTAGACCACAAGAGACCCAGTACTTC. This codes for CASSVGTRPQETQYF.

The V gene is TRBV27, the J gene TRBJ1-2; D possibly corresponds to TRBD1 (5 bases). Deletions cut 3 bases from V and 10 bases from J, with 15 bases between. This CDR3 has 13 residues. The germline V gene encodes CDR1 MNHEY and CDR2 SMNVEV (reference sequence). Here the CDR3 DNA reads TGTGCCAGCAGTTTGGGCAGGGCAATGACCTACACCTTC. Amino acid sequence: CASSLGRAMTYTF.

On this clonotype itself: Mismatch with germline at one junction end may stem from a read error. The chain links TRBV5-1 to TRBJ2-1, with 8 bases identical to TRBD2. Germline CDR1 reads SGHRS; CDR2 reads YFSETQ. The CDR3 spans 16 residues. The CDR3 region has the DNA TGCGCCAGCACTAGAACCGGGACTAGATCCTCCAATGAGCAGTTCTTC. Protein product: CASTRTGTRSSNEQFF.

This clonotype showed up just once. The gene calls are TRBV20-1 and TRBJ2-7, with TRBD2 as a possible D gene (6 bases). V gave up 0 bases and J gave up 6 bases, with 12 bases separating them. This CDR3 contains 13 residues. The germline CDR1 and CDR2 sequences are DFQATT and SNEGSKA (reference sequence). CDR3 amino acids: CSARDPGGGEQYF. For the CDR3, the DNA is TGCAGTGCTAGAGATCCCGGGGGAGGCGAGCAGTACTTC.